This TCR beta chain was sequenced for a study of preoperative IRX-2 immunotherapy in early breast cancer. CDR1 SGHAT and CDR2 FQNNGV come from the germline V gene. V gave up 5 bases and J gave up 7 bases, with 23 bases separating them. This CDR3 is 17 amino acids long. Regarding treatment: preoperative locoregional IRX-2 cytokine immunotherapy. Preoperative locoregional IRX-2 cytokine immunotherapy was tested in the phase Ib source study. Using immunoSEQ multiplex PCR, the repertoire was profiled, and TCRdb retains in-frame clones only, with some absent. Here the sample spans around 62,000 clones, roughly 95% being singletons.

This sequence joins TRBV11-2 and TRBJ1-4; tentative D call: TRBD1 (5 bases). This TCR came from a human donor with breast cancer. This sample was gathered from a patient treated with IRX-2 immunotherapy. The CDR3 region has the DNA TGTGCCAGCAGCCCACCACAGACAGTTCTAGGGTCTGAAAAACTGTTTTTT. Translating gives CASSPPQTVLGSEKLFF.